Sequencing of this T cell receptor beta chain was carried out in a study of T cell responses to AZD1222 COVID-19 vaccine. The study, taken as a whole, reports: The sample set comprised mostly white British donors with more females, and clonal diversity was possibly underestimated. None of the repertoires were sampled until the peak T cell response had passed. CD4 TCRs linked to vaccination spanned spike, dominating at 160-218 and 743-854.

Clones were sequenced by immunoSEQ multiplex PCR, and TCRdb holds only the in-frame ones, with some missing. Found here are about 79,000 clones, 70% to 90% of them singletons; the top ten hold roughly 28%. From germline, CDR1 is PRHDT and CDR2 FYEKMQ (reference sequence). The V and J ends lost 5 bases and 4 bases respectively, with 20 bases between them. This CDR3 contains 16 residues. A single count supports this clone. Its specificity is unknown. This material consisted of peripheral blood, taken 28 days after the second AZD1222 dose. The TCR sequence derives from an adult who received the AZD1222 COVID-19 vaccine. The rearrangement joins TRBV13 to TRBJ1-2; no firm D call. The chain's CDR3 is CASSAPQLRQIYGYTF. The DNA for the CDR3 is TGTGCCAGCAGCGCTCCCCAGCTTCGGCAAATCTATGGCTACACCTTC.